This T cell receptor (beta chain) was found in a study of shared clonotypes between healthy human individuals. Study results and limitations: The sampled material consisted only of blood, and tissue repertoires are likely to differ.

As regards this clone: Its specificity is not known.

The V end lost 7 bases, the J end lost 4 bases, and 10 bases lay between the germline ends. Germline V gives CDR1 DFQATT, CDR2 SNEGSKA (reference sequence). The CDR3 totals 11 residues. Replicate PCRs for sorted subsets used 200 to 250 ng DNA; this equaled 25,000 to 30,000 T cell genomes. Profiled with immunoSEQ multiplex PCR; TCRdb holds only in-frame clones, not every one. The table lists 2 million to 2.5 million clones, approximately 93% of them singletons, with around 0.4% in the top ten. Every one of the donors was a Caucasian adult that lived in Nashville, Tennessee. The rearrangement uses TRBV20-1 and TRBJ1-1, with D possibly being TRBD1 (6 bases). Sequencing input: naive CD4+ T cells from PBMCs. The sample's subset: CD45RA+ positively selected. The clonotype was recovered from a man between 18 and 35 years old in good health. Some clones in this sample may be carry-over from other donors' samples. The CDR3 spells CSGGGSTEAFF. The CDR3 nucleotides read TGCAGTGGGGGGGGCAGCACTGAAGCTTTCTTT.